This entry describes one T cell receptor (beta chain). The entry originates in a study of cytomegalovirus exposure and HLA in healthy donors. The data were produced by immunoSEQ multiplex PCR, yet TCRdb's version contains in-frame clones alone and is incomplete. The data show approximately 70,000 clones, around 94% seen once. Germline V gives CDR1 SEHNR, CDR2 FQNEAQ (reference sequence). V was trimmed by 4 bases and J by 3 bases, leaving 11 bases between them. The CDR3 is 14 residues long. This sequence was found in a woman aged 18-35 years in good health and CMV-seropositive. The chain couples TRBV7-9 to TRBJ2-3; a possible D gene is TRBD2 (5 bases). The material sequenced was PBMCs. CDR3 DNA sequence: TGTGCCAGCAGCTCCGGGGTCAGGACAGATACGCAGTATTTT. Translation gives CASSSGVRTDTQYF.